Listed below are T cell receptor beta chains from one sample, sequenced in a study of T cell repertoires in cytomegalovirus infection. Their antigen targets remain unknown. One entry per CDR3 protein results from TCRdb running MiXCR on the reads. The sample includes tens of thousands of distinct CDR3 sequences, roughly 20% of them seen just once. This specimen consisted of CD8+ T cells from cultured PBMCs, obtained from culture after CMV antigen stimulation. The receptors originated from a human donor in good health (CMV status not recorded). Some clones in this sample may be carry-over from other donors' samples. The CDR3 runs from the conserved cysteine through the conserved F or W. D genes are given only for firm matches. For some rows the clone size is stated as once, few or many, or as a class when expanded; others skip it.

CDR3 length | J gene | V gene | D gene | clone size | CDR3 protein | CDR3 DNA
15 | TRBJ2-2 | TRBV6-2/TRBV6-3 | . | . | CASSYAGRATGELFF | TGTGCCAGCAGTTACGCGGGCAGGGCGACCGGGGAGCTGTTTTTT
17 | TRBJ1-1 | TRBV7-9 | . | . | CASSPQGQLPMNTEAFF | TGTGCCAGCAGCCCCCAAGGACAGCTTCCTATGAACACTGAAGCTTTCTTT
16 | TRBJ2-5 | TRBV7-2 | . | few | CASSPRSRLVGETQYF | TGTGCCAGCAGCCCCCGATCCAGACTGGTGGGGGAGACCCAGTACTTC
14 | TRBJ1-4 | TRBV7-2 | . | few | CASSLKGIGEKLFF | TGTGCCAGCAGCTTAAAAGGGATTGGTGAAAAACTGTTTTTT
18 | TRBJ2-1 | TRBV11-2 | TRBD2 | . | CASSWGLAEGGAYNEQFF | TGTGCCAGCAGCTGGGGACTAGCGGAGGGAGGGGCCTACAATGAGCAGTTCTTC
15 | TRBJ2-1 | TRBV7-9 | TRBD1 | . | CASSLDRGLRSEQFF | TGTGCCAGCAGCTTGGACAGGGGGCTTCGTTCCGAGCAGTTCTTC
15 | TRBJ2-3 | TRBV7-2 | . | few | CASSLDPVLGDTQYF | TGTGCCAGCAGCTTAGACCCGGTATTAGGAGATACGCAGTATTTT
14 | TRBJ2-7 | TRBV27 | . | once | CASSFGRPPYEQYF | TGTGCCAGCAGTTTCGGCAGGCCCCCCTACGAGCAGTACTTC
16 | TRBJ1-1 | TRBV7-8 | TRBD1 | few | CASSLTDRKVTTEAFF | TGTGCCAGCAGCTTAACGGACAGGAAAGTTACCACTGAAGCTTTCTTT
13 | TRBJ1-1 | TRBV11-2 | . | . | CASSLGSVTEAFF | TGTGCCAGCAGCTTAGGGTCAGTAACTGAAGCTTTCTTT
13 | TRBJ1-1 | TRBV12-3/TRBV12-4 | . | . | CASSPTGLAEAFF | TGTGCCAGCAGTCCGACAGGTTTGGCTGAAGCTTTCTTT
14 | TRBJ2-7 | TRBV15 | . | . | CATSKSGASYEQYF | TGTGCCACCAGCAAGTCAGGAGCCTCCTACGAGCAGTACTTC
13 | TRBJ1-1 | TRBV7-9 | . | few | CASSFGGPQVAFF | TGTGCCAGCAGCTTTGGGGGGCCCCAAGTGGCTTTCTTT